What follows is one T cell receptor beta chain and its context. Germline CDR1 SGHRS, CDR2 YFSETQ. The CDR3 has 15 residues. The V end lost 2 bases, the J end lost 8 bases, and 17 bases lay between the germline ends. The data were obtained in a study of OX40 agonist ivuxolimab in advanced cancers. At cycle 4 day 1, cycle 7 day 1, and baseline, blood was sampled. Clones were sequenced by immunoSEQ multiplex PCR, and TCRdb holds only the in-frame ones, with some missing. The data hold approximately 66,000 clones, with roughly 85% observed a single time. This chain links TRBV5-1 with TRBJ2-1; the D gene is possibly TRBD1 (5 bases). The TCR sequence derives from an adult with an advanced solid tumor such as melanoma, head and neck, liver or kidney cancer. This material consisted of CD4+ or CD8+ T cells sorted from blood, taken in a trial of the OX40 agonist ivuxolimab. This chain's CDR3 is CASSFGMAQGDEQFF. DNA for the CDR3: TGCGCCAGCAGCTTTGGCATGGCGCAAGGGGATGAGCAGTTCTTC.